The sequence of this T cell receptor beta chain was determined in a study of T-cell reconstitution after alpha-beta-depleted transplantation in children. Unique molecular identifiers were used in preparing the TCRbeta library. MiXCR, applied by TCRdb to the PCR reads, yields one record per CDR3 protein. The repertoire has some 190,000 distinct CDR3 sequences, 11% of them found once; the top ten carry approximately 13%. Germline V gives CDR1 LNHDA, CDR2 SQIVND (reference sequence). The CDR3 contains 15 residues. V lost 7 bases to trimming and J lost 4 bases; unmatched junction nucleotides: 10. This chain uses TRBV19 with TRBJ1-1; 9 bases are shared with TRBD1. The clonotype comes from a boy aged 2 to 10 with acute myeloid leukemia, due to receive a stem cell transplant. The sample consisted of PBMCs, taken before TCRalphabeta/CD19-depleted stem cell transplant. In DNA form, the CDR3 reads TGTGCCAGTATTTCAGTGACAGGGGGGACCACTGAAGCTTTCTTT. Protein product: CASISVTGGTTEAFF.